Below, one T cell receptor beta chain is given with its context. Trimming took off 5 bases at V and 2 bases at J, with 20 bases between the two ends. There are 17 residues in the CDR3. Per the germline V gene, CDR1 is MNHEY and CDR2 is SMNVEV (reference sequence). The record originates from a study of blood T cell repertoires in COVID-19. Per the original data handling: Counts of nucleated cells, estimated from reference gene primer amplification, were obtained. The repertoire was sequenced with immunoSEQ multiplex PCR; TCRdb's copy has only in-frame clones and lacks some. V, J and clone size reflect that table, while D and trimming were determined from the DNA. The data show approximately 250,000 clones, with around four fifths seen just once and over 5.5% held by the top ten.

The rearrangement uses TRBV27 and TRBJ2-3; D is undetermined. Sequenced: peripheral blood. This clonotype was sampled from a woman in her sixties with active or convalescent COVID-19. The CDR3 spells CASSPQYQIDYTDTQYF. The CDR3 DNA reads TGTGCCAGCAGTCCACAGTACCAAATCGATTACACAGATACGCAGTATTTT.